The clone carrying this T cell receptor beta chain has a single count. Its antigen remains unknown. The sample is drawn from a study of T cell repertoires in cytomegalovirus infection. Looking at the study overall: TCR beta signatures that were public indicated CMV infection and matching HLA type.

MiXCR, applied by TCRdb to the reads, yields one record per CDR3 protein. The table records some 450,000 distinct CDR3 sequences, approximately 31% of them present only once. General study findings and limits: The ex vivo response showed dominance by HLA-C-restricted CMV-specific TCR beta clonotypes.

Sequencing input: PBMCs. The receptor comes from a human donor in good health (CMV status not recorded). Some clones in this sample may be carry-over from other donors' samples.

CDR3 DNA: TGTGCCAGCAGTCCCGGGTCAGGCCGATCACCCCTCCACTTT. Translation gives CASSPGSGRSPLHF. The chain recombines TRBV5-6 with TRBJ1-6; D is ambiguous. The V end lost 5 bases, the J end lost 10 bases, and 16 bases lay between the germline ends. CDR3 size: 14 residues. Germline V gene lookup returns CDR1 SGHDT and CDR2 YYEEEE.